This T cell receptor beta chain was documented in a study of blood T cell repertoires in COVID-19. There are many counts of this clone. Other DNA sequences from this sample encode an identical CDR3 as well. Data came from immunoSEQ multiplex PCR; TCRdb stores just in-frame clones and leaves some out. The table includes approximately 210,000 clones, roughly 80% detected once. This CDR3 spans 13 amino acids. The V end was cut by 1 base, the J end by 5 bases, with 8 bases between. The rearrangement links TRBV12-3 or TRBV12-4 to TRBJ1-1, with D unclear. The TCR originated in a woman older than 75 with COVID-19, enrolled during active disease. The sample consisted of peripheral blood. CDR3 sequence: CASSLGGGTEAFF. For the CDR3, the DNA is TGTGCCAGCAGTTTAGGGGGAGGAACTGAAGCTTTCTTT.